This TCR beta chain derives from a study of T cell responses to AZD1222 COVID-19 vaccine. With respect to this clone: What it recognizes is unknown.

The data were produced by immunoSEQ multiplex PCR, yet TCRdb's version contains in-frame clones alone and is incomplete. Of under 200,000 clones listed, around nine tenths are singletons. The germline V gene has CDR1 MDHEN and CDR2 SYDVKM. This CDR3 has 16 residues. J gave up 5 bases and V 4 bases, and 10 bases lay outside the gene matches. Findings and caveats of the study: At study baseline, merely six AZD1222 recipients were seropositive.

Sequencing was performed on peripheral blood, taken 28 days after the second dose of the MenACWY control vaccine. The chain has TRBV28 and TRBJ1-1; the match to TRBD1 covers 10 bases. The sequence was collected from an adult who received the MenACWY meningococcal vaccine as a control. The CDR3 loop reads CASSSIRTGGRTEAFF. For the CDR3, the DNA is TGTGCCAGCAGTTCCATAAGGACAGGGGGAAGGACTGAAGCTTTCTTT.